These 5 T cell receptor beta chains were all obtained from the same sample, sequenced in a study of tumor-infiltrating lymphocytes in glioblastoma multiforme. TCR beta libraries were built from RNA through three nested multiplex PCR rounds using modified ARM-PCR. TCRdb used MiXCR to reprocess the multiplex PCR reads, holding one entry per CDR3 protein. The sample has over 10,000 distinct CDR3 sequences, roughly 70% seen once. Input material: brain tumor tissue. The receptors originated from a male donor with glioblastoma.

The CDR3, as DNA: TGCAGTACTCAGCCACGATACAATGAGCAGTTCTTC. Amino acid sequence: CSTQPRYNEQFF. V gene TRBV20-1 combines with J gene TRBJ2-1; D unclear. The CDR3 totals 12 residues. CDR1 is DFQATT and CDR2 is SNEGSKA in the germline V gene (reference sequence). V dropped 8 bases and J dropped 4 bases, with 12 bases sitting between them.

Concerning this clonotype: One junction end disagrees with the germline gene, perhaps due to a read error. The V and J genes are TRBV11-2 and TRBJ2-2; 7 nucleotides agree with TRBD2. The CDR3 consists of 20 residues. Germline V lookup: CDR1 SGHAT, CDR2 FQNNGV. The CDR3, as DNA: TGTGCCAGTACCCCCTCATTCGGCCAAGGGCTAGCGGTAAACGCCGGGGAGCTGCTTTTT. Protein sequence: CASTPSFGQGLAVNAGELLF.

The rearrangement uses TRBV30 and TRBJ1-1, with 9 bases fitting TRBD1. Per germline, CDR1 GTSNPN and CDR2 SVGIG (reference sequence). This CDR3 has 13 amino acids. With V trimmed by 3 bases and J by 5 bases, 4 bases remained unmatched. The CDR3 protein is CAWRGDRATEAFF. As DNA, the CDR3 is TGTGCCTGGAGGGGGGACAGGGCTACTGAAGCTTTCTTT.

The rearrangement uses TRBV10-3 and TRBJ1-4; D not resolved. The CDR3 loop spans 13 amino acids. Trimming pared 11 bases from V and 7 bases from J, leaving 17 bases between. Per the germline V gene, CDR1 is ENHRY and CDR2 is SYGVKD. In DNA form, the CDR3 reads TGTGCCGACTGGGAACTCGAGGGTGAAAAACTGTTTTTT. Translation gives CADWELEGEKLFF.

This clonotype has a handful of counts. V gene TRBV2 combines with J gene TRBJ2-3; 7 bases are shared with TRBD1. The CDR3 runs 13 residues. After removal of 6 bases from V and 4 bases from J, the junction contained 4 bases not matched to a gene. Germline CDR1 reads SNHLY; CDR2 reads FYNNEI. The chain's CDR3 is CASRTGLADTQYF. CDR3 DNA sequence: TGTGCCAGCAGGACAGGGCTCGCAGATACGCAGTATTTT. Combining the CDR3 with reference TRBV2 and TRBJ2-3 gives the whole variable domain EPEVTQTPSHQVTQMGQEVILRCVPISNHLYFYWYRQILGQKVEFLVSFYNNEISEKSEIFDDQFSVERPDGSNFTLKIRSTKLEDSAMYFCASRTGLADTQYFGPGTRLTVL.